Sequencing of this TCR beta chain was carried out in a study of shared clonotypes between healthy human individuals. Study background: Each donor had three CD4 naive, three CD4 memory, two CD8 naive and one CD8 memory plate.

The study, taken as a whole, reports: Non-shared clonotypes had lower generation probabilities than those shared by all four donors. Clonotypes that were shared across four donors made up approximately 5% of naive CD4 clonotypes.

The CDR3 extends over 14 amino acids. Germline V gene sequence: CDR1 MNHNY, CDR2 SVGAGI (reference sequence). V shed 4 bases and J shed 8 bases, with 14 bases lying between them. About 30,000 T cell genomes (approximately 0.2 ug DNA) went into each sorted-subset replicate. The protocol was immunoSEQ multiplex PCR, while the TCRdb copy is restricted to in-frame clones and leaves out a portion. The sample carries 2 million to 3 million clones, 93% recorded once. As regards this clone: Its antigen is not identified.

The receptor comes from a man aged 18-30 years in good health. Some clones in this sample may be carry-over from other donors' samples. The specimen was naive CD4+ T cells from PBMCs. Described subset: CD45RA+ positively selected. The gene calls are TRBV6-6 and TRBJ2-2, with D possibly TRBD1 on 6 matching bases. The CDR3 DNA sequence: TGTGCCAGCAGTTTGTTTCACACAGGGGGGGAGCTGTTTTTT. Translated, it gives CASSLFHTGGELFF.